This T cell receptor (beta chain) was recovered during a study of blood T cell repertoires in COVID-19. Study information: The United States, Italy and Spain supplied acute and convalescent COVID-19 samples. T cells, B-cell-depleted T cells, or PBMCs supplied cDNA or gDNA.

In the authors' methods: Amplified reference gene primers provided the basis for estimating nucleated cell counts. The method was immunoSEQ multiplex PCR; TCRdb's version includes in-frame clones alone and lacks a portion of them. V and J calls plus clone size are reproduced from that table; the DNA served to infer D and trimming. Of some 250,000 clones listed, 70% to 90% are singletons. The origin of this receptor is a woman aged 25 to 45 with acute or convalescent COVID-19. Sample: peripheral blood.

This CDR3 reads CASSLHKPGQGSSYNEQFF. CDR3 nucleotides: TGTGCCAGCAGCTTACATAAACCGGGACAGGGAAGCTCCTACAATGAGCAGTTCTTC. The chain joins TRBV11-2 to TRBJ2-1; TRBD1 agrees at 9 bases. The CDR3 has 19 residues. J gave up 0 bases and V 2 bases, and 11 bases lay outside the gene matches. Germline CDR1 and CDR2: SGHAT and FQNNGV.